Listed below are T cell receptor beta chains from one sample, sequenced in a study of shared clonotypes between healthy human individuals. The repertoire was sequenced with immunoSEQ multiplex PCR; TCRdb's copy has only in-frame clones and lacks some. Here the sample spans roughly 810,000 clones, roughly 96% being singletons. Input material: naive CD8+ T cells sorted from blood. These receptors all come from a man aged 25-45 years in good health. CDR3s leave out the opening cysteine and the closing phenylalanine or tryptophan. Each record gives: V gene, J gene, CDR3 protein.

TRBV15	TRBJ2-5	ATSSNWGETQY
TRBV9	TRBJ1-1	ASSVDRGMNTEAF
TRBV4-1	TRBJ2-1	ASSPVVERSYNEQF
TRBV7-9	TRBJ2-1	ASSLPWEAGINEQF
TRBV5-1	TRBJ1-1	ASSDGTLNTEAF
TRBV7-8	TRBJ2-1	ASSPVGGSYNEQF
TRBV28	TRBJ2-1	ASSSLDDNNEQF
TRBV27	TRBJ2-7	ASSGGQLYEQY
TRBV10-3	TRBJ1-5	AISESAVSNQPQH
TRBV15	TRBJ1-2	ATSRDRAAWGYT
TRBV9	TRBJ2-2	ASSGGKLLNTGELF
TRBV9	TRBJ2-1	ASRTPPEGGTNEQF
TRBV7-6	TRBJ2-1	ASSSNRDRAGNEQF
TRBV12-2	TRBJ1-1	ASRRARGTEAF
TRBV7-9	TRBJ2-7	ASSLSVYEQY
TRBV10-2	TRBJ2-1	ASIGGPSVDEQF
TRBV7-9	TRBJ2-1	ASSFARGQGTYNEQF
TRBV5-4	TRBJ2-7	ASSLGAGGLFSYEQY
TRBV6-1	TRBJ2-1	ASSVSRGAWGEQF
TRBV15	TRBJ2-1	ATSQREGSYNEQF
TRBV5-1	TRBJ1-2	ASSSSGQSYYGYT
TRBV7-9	TRBJ1-2	ASSLGRGEYGYT
TRBV27	TRBJ2-3	ASSWSITDTQY
TRBV7-2	TRBJ2-3	ASSLVAGALSHTDTQY
TRBV29-1	TRBJ1-2	SVGTEGT